This T cell receptor (beta chain) originates from a study of OX40 agonist ivuxolimab in advanced cancers. About the study: Ivuxolimab is a fully human IgG2 antibody that activates OX40 (CD134).

This table comes from immunoSEQ multiplex PCR, and its TCRdb copy is limited to in-frame clones, with some not included. The sample includes 65,000 to 90,000 clones, about nine tenths seen only once; the top ten take approximately 11%. Study outcomes and limitations: Normalized expansion of T-cell clones was also low for some nonresponders.

It was autoimmune disease history or systemic immunosuppression that excluded patients. The V gene's germline CDR1 is MNHEY and CDR2 SVGAGI. There are 16 residues in the CDR3. V gave up 0 bases and J gave up 4 bases, with 16 bases separating them. This clone is medium-sized (0.01 to 0.1%) within its sample. Antigen: not known. This sequence originates from an adult with an advanced solid tumor such as melanoma, head and neck, liver or kidney cancer. The material sequenced was CD4+ or CD8+ T cells sorted from blood, taken in a trial of the OX40 agonist ivuxolimab. The chain uses TRBV6-5 and TRBJ2-7; D is ambiguous. The CDR3 coding sequence is TGTGCCAGCAGTTACTCGATTCTGGGTACAGCTTACGAGCAGTACTTC. Protein product: CASSYSILGTAYEQYF.